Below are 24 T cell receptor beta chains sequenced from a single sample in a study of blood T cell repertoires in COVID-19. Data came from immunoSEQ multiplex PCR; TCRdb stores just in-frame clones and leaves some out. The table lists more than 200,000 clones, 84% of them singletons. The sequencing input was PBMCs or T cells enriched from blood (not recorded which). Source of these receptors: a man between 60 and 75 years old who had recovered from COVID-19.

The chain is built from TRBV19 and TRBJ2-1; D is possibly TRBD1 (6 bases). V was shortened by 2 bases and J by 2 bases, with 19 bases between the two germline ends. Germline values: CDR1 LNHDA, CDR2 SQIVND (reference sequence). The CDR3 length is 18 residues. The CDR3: CASSIQGTSGLTYNEQFF. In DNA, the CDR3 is TGTGCCAGTAGTATACAGGGGACCTCGGGCCTCACCTACAATGAGCAGTTCTTC.

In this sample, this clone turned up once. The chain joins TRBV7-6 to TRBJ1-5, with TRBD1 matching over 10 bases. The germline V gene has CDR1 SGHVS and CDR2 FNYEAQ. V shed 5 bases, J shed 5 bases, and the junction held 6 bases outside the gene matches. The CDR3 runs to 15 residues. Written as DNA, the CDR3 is TGTGCCAGCAGCGCTACCGGGACAGGGGATCAGCCCCAGCATTTT. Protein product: CASSATGTGDQPQHF.

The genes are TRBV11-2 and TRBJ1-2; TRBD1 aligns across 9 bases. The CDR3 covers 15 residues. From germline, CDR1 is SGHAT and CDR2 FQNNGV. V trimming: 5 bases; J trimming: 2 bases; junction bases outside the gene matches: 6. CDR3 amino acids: CASSLTGTGNYGYTF. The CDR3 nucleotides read TGTGCCAGCAGCCTCACAGGGACAGGGAACTATGGCTACACCTTC.

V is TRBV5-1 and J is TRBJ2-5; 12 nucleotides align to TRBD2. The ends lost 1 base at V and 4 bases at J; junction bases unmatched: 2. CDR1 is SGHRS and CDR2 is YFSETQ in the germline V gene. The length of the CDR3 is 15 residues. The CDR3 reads CASSLLAGGPETQYF. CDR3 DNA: TGCGCCAGCAGCTTGCTAGCGGGGGGGCCAGAGACCCAGTACTTC.

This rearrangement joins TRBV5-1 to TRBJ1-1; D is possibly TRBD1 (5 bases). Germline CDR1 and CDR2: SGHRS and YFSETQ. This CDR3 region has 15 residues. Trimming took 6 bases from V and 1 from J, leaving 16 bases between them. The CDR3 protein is CASTQRGIPNTEAFF. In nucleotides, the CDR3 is TGCGCCAGCACTCAAAGGGGAATTCCGAACACTGAAGCTTTCTTT.

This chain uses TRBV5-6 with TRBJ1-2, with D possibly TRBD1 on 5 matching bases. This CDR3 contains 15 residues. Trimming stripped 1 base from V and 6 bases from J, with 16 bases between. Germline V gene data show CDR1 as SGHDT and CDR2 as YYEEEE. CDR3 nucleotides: TGTGCCAGCAGCTTGTCAGCCCCAGGGATCGATGGCTACACCTTC. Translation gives CASSLSAPGIDGYTF.

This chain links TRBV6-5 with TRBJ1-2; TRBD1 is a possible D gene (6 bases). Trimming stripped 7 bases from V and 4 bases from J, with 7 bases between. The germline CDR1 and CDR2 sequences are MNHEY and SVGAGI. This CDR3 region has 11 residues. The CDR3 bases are TGTGCCAGCACGGACAGCTATGGCTACACCTTC. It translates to CASTDSYGYTF.

CDR3 DNA: TGTGCCAGCACCTCTGACAGTTCCTACGAGCAGTACTTC. Translation gives CASTSDSSYEQYF. The chain employs TRBV6-6 and TRBJ2-7; D is possibly TRBD1 (5 bases). The V gene lost 7 bases and the J gene lost 1 base, with 11 bases spanning the gap. CDR1 is MNHNY and CDR2 is SVGAGI in the germline V gene (reference sequence). This CDR3 has 13 amino acids.

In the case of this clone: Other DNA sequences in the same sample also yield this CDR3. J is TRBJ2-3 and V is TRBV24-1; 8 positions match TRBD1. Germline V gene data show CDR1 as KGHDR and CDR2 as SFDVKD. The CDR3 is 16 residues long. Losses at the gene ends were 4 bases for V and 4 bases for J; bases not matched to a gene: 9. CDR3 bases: TGTGCCACCAGTGACCCCGGACAGGGTGGAGCAGATACGCAGTATTTT. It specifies CATSDPGQGGADTQYF.

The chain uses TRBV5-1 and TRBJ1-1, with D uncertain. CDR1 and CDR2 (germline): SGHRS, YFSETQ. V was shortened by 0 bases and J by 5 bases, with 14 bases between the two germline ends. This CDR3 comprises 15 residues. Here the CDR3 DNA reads TGCGCCAGCAGCTTGGGTGCCTCCCTCCGGACTGAAGCTTTCTTT. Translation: CASSLGASLRTEAFF.

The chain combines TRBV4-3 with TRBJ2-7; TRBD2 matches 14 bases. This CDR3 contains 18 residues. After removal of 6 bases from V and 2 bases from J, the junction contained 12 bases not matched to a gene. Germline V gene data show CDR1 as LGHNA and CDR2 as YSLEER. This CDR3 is CASRERTGLAGVTYEQYF. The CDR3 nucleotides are TGCGCCAGCAGGGAGAGAACGGGACTAGCGGGGGTAACCTACGAGCAGTACTTC.

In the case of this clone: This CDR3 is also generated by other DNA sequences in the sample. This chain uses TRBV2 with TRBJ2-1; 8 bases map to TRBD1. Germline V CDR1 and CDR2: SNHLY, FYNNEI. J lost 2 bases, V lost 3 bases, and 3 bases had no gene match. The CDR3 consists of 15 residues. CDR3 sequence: CASSDPGQAYNEQFF. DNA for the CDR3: TGTGCCAGCAGTGATCCGGGACAGGCCTACAATGAGCAGTTCTTC.

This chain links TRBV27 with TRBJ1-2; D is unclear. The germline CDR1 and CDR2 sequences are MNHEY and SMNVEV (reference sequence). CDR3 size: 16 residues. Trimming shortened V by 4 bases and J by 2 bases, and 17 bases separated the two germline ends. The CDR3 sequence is CASSYLLGGRNYGYTF. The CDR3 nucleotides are TGTGCCAGCAGTTACCTACTAGGTGGCCGGAACTATGGCTACACCTTC.

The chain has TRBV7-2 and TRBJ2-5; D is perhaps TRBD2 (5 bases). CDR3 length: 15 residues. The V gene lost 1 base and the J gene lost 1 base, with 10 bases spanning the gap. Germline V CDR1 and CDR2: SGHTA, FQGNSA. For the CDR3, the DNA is TGTGCCAGCAGCTTAGATTCGAGCGGCCAAGAGACCCAGTACTTC. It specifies CASSLDSSGQETQYF.

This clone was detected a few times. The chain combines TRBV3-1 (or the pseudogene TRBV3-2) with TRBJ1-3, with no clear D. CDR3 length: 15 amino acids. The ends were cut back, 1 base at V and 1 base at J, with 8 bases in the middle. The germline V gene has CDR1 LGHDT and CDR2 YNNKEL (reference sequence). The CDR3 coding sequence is TGTGCCAGCAGCCAAGGAGGTCTGTCTGGAAACACCATATATTTT. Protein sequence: CASSQGGLSGNTIYF.

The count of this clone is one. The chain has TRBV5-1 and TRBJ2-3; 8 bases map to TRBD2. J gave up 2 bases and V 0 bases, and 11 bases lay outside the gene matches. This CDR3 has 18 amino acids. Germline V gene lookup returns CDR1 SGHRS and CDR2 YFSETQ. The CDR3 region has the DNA TGCGCCAGCAGCTTGGCCTCTACTAGCGGAGCTGCCACAGATACGCAGTATTTT. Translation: CASSLASTSGAATDTQYF.

The CDR3 nucleotides read TGTGCCAGCAGCTTATCCAGGGGGAAGTTAGAGACCCAGTACTTC. This gives the protein CASSLSRGKLETQYF. V usage is TRBV7-2 and J usage is TRBJ2-5, with TRBD1 matching 7 bases. Germline V gives CDR1 SGHTA, CDR2 FQGNSA. The CDR3 is 15 residues long. V gave up 2 bases and J gave up 4 bases; unmatched junction bases: 7.

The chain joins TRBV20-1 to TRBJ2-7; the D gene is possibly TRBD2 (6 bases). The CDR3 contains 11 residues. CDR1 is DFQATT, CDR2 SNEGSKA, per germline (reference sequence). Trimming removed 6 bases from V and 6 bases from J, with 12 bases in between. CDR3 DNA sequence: TGCAGTGCCCTAGGGACTGTCGAGCAGTACTTC. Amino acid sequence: CSALGTVEQYF.

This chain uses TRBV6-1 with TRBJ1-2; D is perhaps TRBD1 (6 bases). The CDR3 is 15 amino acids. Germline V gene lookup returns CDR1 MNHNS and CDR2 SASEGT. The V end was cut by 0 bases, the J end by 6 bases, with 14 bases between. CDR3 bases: TGTGCCAGCAGTGAAGCGGTGGGGGGGGCGGATGGCTACACCTTC. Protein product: CASSEAVGGADGYTF.

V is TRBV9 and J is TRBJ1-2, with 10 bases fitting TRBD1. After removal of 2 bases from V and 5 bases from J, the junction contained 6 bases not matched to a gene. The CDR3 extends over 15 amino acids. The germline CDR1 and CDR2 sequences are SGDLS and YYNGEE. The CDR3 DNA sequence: TGTGCCAGCAGCGTGACAGGGGGCGAACAGTATGGCTACACCTTC. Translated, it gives CASSVTGGEQYGYTF.

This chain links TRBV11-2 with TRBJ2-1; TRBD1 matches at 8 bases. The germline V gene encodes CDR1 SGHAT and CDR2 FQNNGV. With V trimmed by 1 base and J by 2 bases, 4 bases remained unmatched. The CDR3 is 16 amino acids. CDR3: CASSLGQGSTYNEQFF. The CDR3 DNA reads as TGTGCCAGCAGCTTAGGACAGGGGTCCACCTACAATGAGCAGTTCTTC. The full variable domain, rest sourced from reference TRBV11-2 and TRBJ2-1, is EAGVAQSPRYKIIEKRQSVAFWCNPISGHATLYWYQQILGQGPKLLIQFQNNGVVDDSQLPKDRFSAERLKGVDSTLKIQPAKLEDSAVYLCASSLGQGSTYNEQFFGPGTRLTVL.

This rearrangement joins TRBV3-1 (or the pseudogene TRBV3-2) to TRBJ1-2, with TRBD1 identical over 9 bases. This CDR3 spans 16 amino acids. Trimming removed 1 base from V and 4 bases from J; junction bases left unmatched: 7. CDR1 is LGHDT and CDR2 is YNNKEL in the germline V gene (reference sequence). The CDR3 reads CASSQGSGTGTYGYTF. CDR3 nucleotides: TGTGCCAGCAGCCAAGGCTCTGGGACAGGGACCTATGGCTACACCTTC.

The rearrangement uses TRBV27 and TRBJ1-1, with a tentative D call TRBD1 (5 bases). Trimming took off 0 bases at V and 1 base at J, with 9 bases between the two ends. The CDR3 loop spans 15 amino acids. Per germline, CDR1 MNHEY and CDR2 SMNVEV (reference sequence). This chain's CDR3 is CASSLSWTRNTEAFF. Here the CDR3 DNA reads TGTGCCAGCAGTTTATCGTGGACACGGAACACTGAAGCTTTCTTT.

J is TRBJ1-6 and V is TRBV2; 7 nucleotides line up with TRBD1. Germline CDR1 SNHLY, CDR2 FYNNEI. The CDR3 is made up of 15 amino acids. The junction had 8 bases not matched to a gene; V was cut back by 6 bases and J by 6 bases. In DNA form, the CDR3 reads TGTGCCAGCAGGGAAACAGGGGACCGTAATTCACCCCTCCACTTT. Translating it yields CASRETGDRNSPLHF.